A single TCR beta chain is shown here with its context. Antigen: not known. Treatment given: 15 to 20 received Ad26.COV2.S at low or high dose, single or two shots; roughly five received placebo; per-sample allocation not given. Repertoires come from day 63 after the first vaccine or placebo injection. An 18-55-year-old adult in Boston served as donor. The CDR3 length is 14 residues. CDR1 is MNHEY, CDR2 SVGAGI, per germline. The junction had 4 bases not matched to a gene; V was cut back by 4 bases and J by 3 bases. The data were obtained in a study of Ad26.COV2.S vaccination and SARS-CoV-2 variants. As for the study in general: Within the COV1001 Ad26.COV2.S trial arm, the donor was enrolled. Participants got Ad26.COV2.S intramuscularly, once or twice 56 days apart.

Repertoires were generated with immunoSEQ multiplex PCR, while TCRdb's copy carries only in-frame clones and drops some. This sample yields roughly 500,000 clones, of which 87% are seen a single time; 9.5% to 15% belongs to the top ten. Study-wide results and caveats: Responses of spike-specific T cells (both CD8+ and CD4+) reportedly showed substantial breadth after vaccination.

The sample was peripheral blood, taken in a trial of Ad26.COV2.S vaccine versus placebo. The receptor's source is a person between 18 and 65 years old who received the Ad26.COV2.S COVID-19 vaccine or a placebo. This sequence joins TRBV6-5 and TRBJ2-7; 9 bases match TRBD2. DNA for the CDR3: TGTGCCAGCAGTTTGGCGGGAGGGGGCTACGAGCAGTACTTC. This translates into CASSLAGGGYEQYF.